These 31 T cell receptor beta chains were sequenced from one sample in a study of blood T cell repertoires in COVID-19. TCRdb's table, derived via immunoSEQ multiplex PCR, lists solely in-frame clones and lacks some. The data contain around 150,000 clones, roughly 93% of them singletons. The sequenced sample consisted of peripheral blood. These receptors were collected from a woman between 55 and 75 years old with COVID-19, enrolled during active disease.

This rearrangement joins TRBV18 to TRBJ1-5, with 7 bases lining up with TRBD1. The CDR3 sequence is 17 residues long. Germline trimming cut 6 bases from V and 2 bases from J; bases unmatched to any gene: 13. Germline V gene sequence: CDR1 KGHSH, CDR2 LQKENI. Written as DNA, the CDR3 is TGTGCCAGCTCTCCGCTTGGACAGGCCGGAGGCAATCAGCCCCAGCATTTT. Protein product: CASSPLGQAGGNQPQHF.

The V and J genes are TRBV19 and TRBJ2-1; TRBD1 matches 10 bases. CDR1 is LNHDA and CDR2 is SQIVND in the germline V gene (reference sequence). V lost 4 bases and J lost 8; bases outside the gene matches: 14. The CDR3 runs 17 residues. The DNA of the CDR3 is TGTGCCAGTAGTAGAACCGGGACAGGGGCCAAGACGGATGAGCAGTTCTTC. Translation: CASSRTGTGAKTDEQFF. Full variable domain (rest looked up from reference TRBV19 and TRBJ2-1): DGGITQSPKYLFRKEGQNVTLSCEQNLNHDAMYWYRQDPGQGLRLIYYSQIVNDFQKGDIAEGYSVSREKKESFPLTVTSAQKNPTAFYLCASSRTGTGAKTDEQFFGPGTRLTVL.

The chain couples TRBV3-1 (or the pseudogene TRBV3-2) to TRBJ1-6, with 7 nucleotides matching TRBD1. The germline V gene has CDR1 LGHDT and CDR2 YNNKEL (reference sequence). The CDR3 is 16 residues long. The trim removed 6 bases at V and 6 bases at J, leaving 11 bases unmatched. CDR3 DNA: TGTGCCAGCAGACACGACAGGGTGGGGACTAATTCACCCCTCCACTTT. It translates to CASRHDRVGTNSPLHF.

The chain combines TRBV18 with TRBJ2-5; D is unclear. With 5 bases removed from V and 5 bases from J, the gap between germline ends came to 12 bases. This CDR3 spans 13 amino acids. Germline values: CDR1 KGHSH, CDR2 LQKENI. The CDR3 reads CASSVRPMETQYF. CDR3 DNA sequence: TGTGCCAGCTCAGTGCGCCCTATGGAGACCCAGTACTTC.

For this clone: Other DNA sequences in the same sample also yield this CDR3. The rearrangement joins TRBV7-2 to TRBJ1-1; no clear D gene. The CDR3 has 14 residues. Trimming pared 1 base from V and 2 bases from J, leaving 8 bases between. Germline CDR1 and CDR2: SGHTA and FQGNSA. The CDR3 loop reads CASSLGPRNTEAFF. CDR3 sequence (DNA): TGTGCCAGCAGCTTAGGTCCCAGAAACACTGAAGCTTTCTTT.

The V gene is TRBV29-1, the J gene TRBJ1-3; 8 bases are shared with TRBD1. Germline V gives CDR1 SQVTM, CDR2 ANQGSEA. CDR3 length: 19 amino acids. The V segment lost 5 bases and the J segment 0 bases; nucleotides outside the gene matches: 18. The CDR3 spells CSVSSGTGLIGNSGNTIYF. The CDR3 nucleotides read TGCAGCGTTTCTTCCGGGACAGGCTTGATTGGAAACTCTGGAAACACCATATATTTT. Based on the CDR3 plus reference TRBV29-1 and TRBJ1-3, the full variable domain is SAVISQKPSRDICQRGTSLTIQCQVDSQVTMMFWYRQQPGQSLTLIATANQGSEATYESGFVIDKFPISRPNLTFSTLTVSNMSPEDSSIYLCSVSSGTGLIGNSGNTIYFGEGSWLTVV.

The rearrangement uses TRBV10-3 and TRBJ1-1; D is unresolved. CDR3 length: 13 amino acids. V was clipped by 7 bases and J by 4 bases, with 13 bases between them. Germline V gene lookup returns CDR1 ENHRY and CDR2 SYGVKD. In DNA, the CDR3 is TGTGCCATCAAGCCAGCGGTGAGCACTGAAGCTTTCTTT. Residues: CAIKPAVSTEAFF.

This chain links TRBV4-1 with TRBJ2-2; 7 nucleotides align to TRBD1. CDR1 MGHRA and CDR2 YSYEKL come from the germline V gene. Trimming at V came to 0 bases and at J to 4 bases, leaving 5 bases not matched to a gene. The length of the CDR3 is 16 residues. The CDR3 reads CASSQDGGQFTGELFF. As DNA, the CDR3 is TGCGCCAGCAGCCAAGATGGGGGACAGTTCACCGGGGAGCTGTTTTTT.

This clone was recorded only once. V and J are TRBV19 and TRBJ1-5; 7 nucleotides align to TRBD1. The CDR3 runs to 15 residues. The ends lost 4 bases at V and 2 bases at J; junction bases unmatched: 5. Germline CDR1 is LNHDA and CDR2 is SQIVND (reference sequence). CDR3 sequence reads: CASSTGGLRNQPQHF. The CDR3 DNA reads TGTGCCAGTAGTACAGGGGGTTTGCGCAATCAGCCCCAGCATTTT.

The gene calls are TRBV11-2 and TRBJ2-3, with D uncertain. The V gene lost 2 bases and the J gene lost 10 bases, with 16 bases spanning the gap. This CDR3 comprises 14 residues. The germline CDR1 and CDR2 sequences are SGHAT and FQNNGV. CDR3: CASSLNLGPMAQYF. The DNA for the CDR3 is TGTGCCAGCAGCTTAAATCTGGGCCCCATGGCGCAGTATTTT.

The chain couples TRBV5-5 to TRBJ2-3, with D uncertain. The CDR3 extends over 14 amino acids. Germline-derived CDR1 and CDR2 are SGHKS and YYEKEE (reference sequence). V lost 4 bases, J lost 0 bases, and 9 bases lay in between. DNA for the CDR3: TGTGCCAGCAGCCAACTGTCTAGCACAGATACGCAGTATTTT. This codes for CASSQLSSTDTQYF.

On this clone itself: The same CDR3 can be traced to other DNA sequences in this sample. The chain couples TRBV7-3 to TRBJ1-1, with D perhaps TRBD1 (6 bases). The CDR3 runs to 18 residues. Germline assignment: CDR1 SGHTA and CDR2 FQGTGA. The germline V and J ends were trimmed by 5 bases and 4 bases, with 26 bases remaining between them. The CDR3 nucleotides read TGTGCCAGCAGCCCGGGGGCGGGGGGTCGGTTCTTCGGCACTGAAGCTTTCTTT. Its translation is CASSPGAGGRFFGTEAFF. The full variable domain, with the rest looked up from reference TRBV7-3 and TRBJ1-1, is GAGVSQTPSNKVTEKGKYVELRCDPISGHTALYWYRQSLGQGPEFLIYFQGTGAADDSGLPNDRFFAVRPEGSVSTLKIQRTERGDSAVYLCASSPGAGGRFFGTEAFFGQGTRLTVV.

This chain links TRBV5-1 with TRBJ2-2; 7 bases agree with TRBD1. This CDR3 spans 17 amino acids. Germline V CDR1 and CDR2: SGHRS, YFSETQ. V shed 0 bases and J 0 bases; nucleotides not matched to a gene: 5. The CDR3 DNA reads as TGCGCCAGCAGCTTGGAGGGGACAGCTACGAACACCGGGGAGCTGTTTTTT. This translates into CASSLEGTATNTGELFF. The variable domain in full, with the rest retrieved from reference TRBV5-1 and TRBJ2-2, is KAGVTQTPRYLIKTRGQQVTLSCSPISGHRSVSWYQQTPGQGLQFLFEYFSETQRNKGNFPGRFSGRQFSNSRSEMNVSTLELGDSALYLCASSLEGTATNTGELFFGEGSRLTVL.

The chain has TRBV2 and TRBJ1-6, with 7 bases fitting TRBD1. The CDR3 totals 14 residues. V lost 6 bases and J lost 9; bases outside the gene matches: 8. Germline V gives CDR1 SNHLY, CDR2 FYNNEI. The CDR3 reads CASRTGTERSPLHF. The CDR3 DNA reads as TGTGCCAGCAGGACCGGGACAGAGCGTTCACCCCTCCACTTT.

CDR3: CSVDPGEGLEKLFF. In nucleotides, the CDR3 is TGCAGCGTTGACCCCGGGGAAGGGCTTGAAAAACTGTTTTTT. The gene calls are TRBV29-1 and TRBJ1-4; D is unresolved. V lost 3 bases and J 7 bases, leaving 15 bases between the germline ends. CDR3 length equals 14 residues. The germline CDR1 and CDR2 sequences are SQVTM and ANQGSEA.

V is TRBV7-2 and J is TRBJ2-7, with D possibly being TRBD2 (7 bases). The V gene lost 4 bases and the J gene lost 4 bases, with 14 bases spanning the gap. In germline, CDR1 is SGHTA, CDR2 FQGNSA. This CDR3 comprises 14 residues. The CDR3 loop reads CASSYGGGAYEQYF. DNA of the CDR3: TGTGCCAGCAGCTATGGGGGGGGCGCATACGAGCAGTACTTC.

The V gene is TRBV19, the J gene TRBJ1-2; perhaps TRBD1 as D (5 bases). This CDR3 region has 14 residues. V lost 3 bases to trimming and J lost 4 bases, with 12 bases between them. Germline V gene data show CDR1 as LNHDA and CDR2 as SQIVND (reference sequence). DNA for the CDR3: TGTGCCAGTAGTATGGGGCAGGGCTCCTATGGCTACACCTTC. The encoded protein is CASSMGQGSYGYTF.

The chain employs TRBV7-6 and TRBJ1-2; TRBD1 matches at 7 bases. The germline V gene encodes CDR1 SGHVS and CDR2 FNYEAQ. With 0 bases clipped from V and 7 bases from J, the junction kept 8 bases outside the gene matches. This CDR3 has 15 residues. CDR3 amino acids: CASSLAEGALSGYTF. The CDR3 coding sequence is TGTGCCAGCAGCTTAGCGGAGGGGGCCCTAAGTGGCTACACCTTC.

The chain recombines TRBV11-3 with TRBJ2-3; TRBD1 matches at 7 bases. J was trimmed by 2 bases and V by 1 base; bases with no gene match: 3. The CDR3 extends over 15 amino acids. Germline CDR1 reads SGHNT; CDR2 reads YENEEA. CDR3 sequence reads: CASSLGQGTTDTQYF. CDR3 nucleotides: TGTGCCAGCAGCTTAGGACAGGGCACCACAGATACGCAGTATTTT.

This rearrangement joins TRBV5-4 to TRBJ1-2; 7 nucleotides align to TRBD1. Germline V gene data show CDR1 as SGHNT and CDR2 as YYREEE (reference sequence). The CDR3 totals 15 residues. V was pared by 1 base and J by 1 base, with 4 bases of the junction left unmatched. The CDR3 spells CASSLPGGNNYGYTF. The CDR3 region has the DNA TGTGCCAGCAGCTTGCCAGGGGGTAATAACTATGGCTACACCTTC.

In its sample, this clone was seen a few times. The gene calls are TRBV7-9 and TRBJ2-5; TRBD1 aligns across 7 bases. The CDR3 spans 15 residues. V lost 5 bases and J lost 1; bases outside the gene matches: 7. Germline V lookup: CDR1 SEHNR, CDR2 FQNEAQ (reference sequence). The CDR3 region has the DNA TGTGCCAGCAGCCTTCGGACAGGTCTCCAAGAGACCCAGTACTTC. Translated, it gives CASSLRTGLQETQYF.

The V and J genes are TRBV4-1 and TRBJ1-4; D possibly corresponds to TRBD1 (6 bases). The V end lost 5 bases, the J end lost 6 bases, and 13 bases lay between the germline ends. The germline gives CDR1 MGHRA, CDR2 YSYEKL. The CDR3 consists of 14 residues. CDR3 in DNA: TGCGCCAGCAGCAAGGACAGTTCCTATGAAAAACTGTTTTTT. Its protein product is CASSKDSSYEKLFF.

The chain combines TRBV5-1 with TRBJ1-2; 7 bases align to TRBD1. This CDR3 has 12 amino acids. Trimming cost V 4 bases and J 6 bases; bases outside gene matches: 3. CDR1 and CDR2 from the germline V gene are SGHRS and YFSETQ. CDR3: CASSVTGDGYTF. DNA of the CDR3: TGCGCCAGCAGCGTAACAGGGGATGGCTACACCTTC.

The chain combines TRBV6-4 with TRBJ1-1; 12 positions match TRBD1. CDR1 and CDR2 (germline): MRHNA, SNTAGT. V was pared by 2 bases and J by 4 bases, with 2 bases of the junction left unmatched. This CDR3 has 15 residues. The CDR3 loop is CASSDRGQGATEAFF. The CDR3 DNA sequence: TGTGCCAGCAGTGACCGGGGACAGGGGGCCACTGAAGCTTTCTTT.

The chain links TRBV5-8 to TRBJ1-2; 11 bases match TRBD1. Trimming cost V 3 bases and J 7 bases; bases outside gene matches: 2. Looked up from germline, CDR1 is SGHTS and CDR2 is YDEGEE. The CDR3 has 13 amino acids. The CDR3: CASSSGTGGGYTF. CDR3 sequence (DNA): TGTGCCAGCAGCTCCGGGACAGGGGGTGGCTACACCTTC.

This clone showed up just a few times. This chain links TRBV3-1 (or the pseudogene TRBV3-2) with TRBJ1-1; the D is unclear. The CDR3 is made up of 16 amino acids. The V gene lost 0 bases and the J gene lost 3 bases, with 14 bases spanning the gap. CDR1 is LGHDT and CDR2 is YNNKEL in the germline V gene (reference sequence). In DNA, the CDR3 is TGTGCCAGCAGCCAAGAGCTAGGCAAGTATTACACTGAAGCTTTCTTT. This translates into CASSQELGKYYTEAFF.

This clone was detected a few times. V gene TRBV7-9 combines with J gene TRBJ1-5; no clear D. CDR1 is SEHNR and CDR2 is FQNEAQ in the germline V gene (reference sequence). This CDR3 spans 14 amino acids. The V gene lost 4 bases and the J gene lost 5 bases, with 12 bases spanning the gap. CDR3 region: CASSSVSSDQPQHF. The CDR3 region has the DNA TGTGCCAGCAGCTCCGTGAGTTCGGATCAGCCCCAGCATTTT.

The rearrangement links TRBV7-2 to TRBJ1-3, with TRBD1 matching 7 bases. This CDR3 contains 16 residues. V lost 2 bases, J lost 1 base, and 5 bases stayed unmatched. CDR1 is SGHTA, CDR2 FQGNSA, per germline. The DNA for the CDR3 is TGTGCCAGCAGCTTACGATTGACAGGGTCTGGAAACACCATATATTTT. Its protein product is CASSLRLTGSGNTIYF. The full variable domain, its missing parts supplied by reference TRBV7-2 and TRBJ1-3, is GAGVSQSPSNKVTEKGKDVELRCDPISGHTALYWYRQSLGQGLEFLIYFQGNSAPDKSGLPSDRFSAERTGGSVSTLTIQRTQQEDSAVYLCASSLRLTGSGNTIYFGEGSWLTVV.

CDR3 coding DNA: TGTGCCAGCACGAAAGGAGGGCCTAATGAAAAACTGTTTTTT. It translates to CASTKGGPNEKLFF. The V gene is TRBV28, the J gene TRBJ1-4, with unresolved D. This CDR3 region has 14 residues. V gave up 7 bases and J gave up 3 bases, with 12 bases separating them. Germline V gene data show CDR1 as MDHEN and CDR2 as SYDVKM.

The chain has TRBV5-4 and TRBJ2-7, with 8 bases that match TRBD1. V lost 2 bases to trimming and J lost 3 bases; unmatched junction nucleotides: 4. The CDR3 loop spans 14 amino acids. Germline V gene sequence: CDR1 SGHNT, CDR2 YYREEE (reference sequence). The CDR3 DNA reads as TGTGCCAGCAGCTTTACAGGGGGTATCTACGAGCAGTACTTC. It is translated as CASSFTGGIYEQYF. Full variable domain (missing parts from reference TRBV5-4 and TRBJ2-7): ETGVTQSPTHLIKTRGQQVTLRCSSQSGHNTVSWYQQALGQGPQFIFQYYREEENGRGNFPPRFSGLQFPNYSSELNVNALELDDSALYLCASSFTGGIYEQYFGPGTRLTVT.

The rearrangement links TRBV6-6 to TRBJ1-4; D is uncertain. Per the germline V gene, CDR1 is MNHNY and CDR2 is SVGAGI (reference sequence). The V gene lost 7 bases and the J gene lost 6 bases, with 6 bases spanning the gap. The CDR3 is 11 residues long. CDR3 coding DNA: TGTGCCAGCACCGCGGATGAAAAACTGTTTTTT. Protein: CASTADEKLFF.